This TCR beta chain was documented in a study of blood T cells in healthy people across ages. Germline values: CDR1 ENHRY, CDR2 SYGVKD. V was shortened by 0 bases and J by 1 base, with 15 bases between the two germline ends. This CDR3 has 17 residues. PCR was performed a second time for 7 to 11 cycles using a sample-barcoded 5' primer and a J-beta primer mix. TCRdb ran MiXCR on the 5' RACE reads and lists one entry per CDR3 protein. The sample records 800,000 or so distinct CDR3 sequences, roughly 25% being singletons. Only a few counts were recorded for this clonotype. This sample also belongs to another study, concerning T cells of mothers and their children.

V gene TRBV10-3 combines with J gene TRBJ1-2; perhaps TRBD1 as D (5 bases). This TCR was sampled from a boy aged 5-17 years in good health. Sample: blood. The CDR3, as DNA: TGTGCCATCAGTGAGTCTCCGGGGCTCCTCATTAACTATGGCTACACCTTC. It translates to CAISESPGLLINYGYTF.